This T cell receptor beta chain was identified in a study of cytomegalovirus exposure and HLA in healthy donors (dated by TCRdb to the late 2010s). Regarding the study in general: According to a later analysis, one platform produced both the 120 validation repertoires and the roughly 650 repertoires of the first cohort. The study was designed to test whether signatures of past pathogen exposure could be identified by cataloging public T cell receptors. To predict cytomegalovirus infection status, the study brought together high-throughput TCR immunosequencing, statistical association of individual TCRs with disease status, and machine learning. Besides the first cohort of 666 subjects, a separate validation cohort made up of roughly 130 different subjects was used.

Concerning this clone itself: The antigen it recognizes is unknown. There are no base qualities to consult, and no much larger clone falls within one base.

Results and caveats for the whole study, not just this receptor: Of the cluster scores, about 94% were above 0 in a later analysis, which found that TCRs clustered in the first cohort also tended to co-occur in the 120 or so validation repertoires. According to the authors, the approach could potentially be generalized to other disease states and immunological phenotypes. In both the original and validation cohorts, the classifier was reported to diagnose cytomegalovirus status with high specificity and sensitivity. The validation cohort had no HLA typing available for a later analysis, so co-occurrence within that cohort was assessed over all 120 repertoires. While some public TCRs were present in many individuals, most TCR sequences turned up only very rarely across donors. In vitro tests confirmed that a few of the cytomegalovirus-associated TCR beta chains recognize cytomegalovirus antigens. In the study, approximately 150 TCR beta chains were listed as associated with cytomegalovirus.

Including the terminal cysteine and phenylalanine, the CDR3 comprises 14 residues. Only the CDR3 region is kept as DNA, spanning 42 bases read in frame from base 1. For CDR1 and CDR2, the germline V gene lists SGHRS and YFSETQ. V and J are trimmed by 4 bases and 6 bases, and the gene matches miss 8 bases of the junction. The donors were included in the validation cohort of roughly 120 subjects, a group kept apart from the roughly 700-subject first cohort. The method was the immunoSEQ multiplex PCR assay. In the source study's methods: To diagnose cytomegalovirus status from the catalog of TCR beta chain sequences, a statistical classification framework was built. Drawn from immuneACCESS, this table holds only the in-frame rearrangements with V and J called that TCRdb kept. Clones are partly lost; checked studies trace under half to an unresolved V gene and leave the rest unexplained. V and J calls plus clone size are reproduced from that table; the DNA served to infer D and trimming. The sample table records 98,000 or so clones; nearly 97% of these occur just once. The top ten hold 0.67% of the sample.

The clonotype was recovered from a woman under 30 in good health and CMV-seronegative. Sequencing used PBMCs. This chain joins TRBV5-1 to TRBJ1-2; 8 bases in the junction line up with TRBD1. The CDR3 protein: CASSPGQGADGYTF. The nucleotide sequence reads TGCGCCAGCAGCCCAGGACAGGGAGCAGATGGCTACACCTTC.